This entry lists 28 T cell receptor beta chains sequenced from one sample in a study of shared T cell receptors in the human thymus. Profiling relied on immunoSEQ multiplex PCR, and the TCRdb table lists in-frame clones only, not all of them. In the table there are about 540,000 clones, about 80% of which are singletons. These data also featured in a second study, about human thymus T cells.

The sample comprised thymocytes. All receptors come from a boy under three years old with a congenital heart defect.

The chain employs TRBV5-4 and TRBJ2-3; no firm D call. Between the trimmed V and J ends, which lost 4 bases and 2 bases, there was a span of 8 bases. CDR3 length: 13 amino acids. Germline-derived CDR1 and CDR2 are SGHNT and YYREEE (reference sequence). CDR3 sequence (DNA): TGTGCCAGCAGCCCGACTTACACAGATACGCAGTATTTT. Translating gives CASSPTYTDTQYF. The entire variable domain, with the rest obtained from reference TRBV5-4 and TRBJ2-3, is as follows: ETGVTQSPTHLIKTRGQQVTLRCSSQSGHNTVSWYQQALGQGPQFIFQYYREEENGRGNFPPRFSGLQFPNYSSELNVNALELDDSALYLCASSPTYTDTQYFGPGTRLTVL.

This chain connects TRBV7-9 to TRBJ2-5, with 10 bases matching TRBD1. V lost 0 bases to trimming and J lost 5 bases; unmatched junction nucleotides: 12. The germline CDR1 and CDR2 sequences are SEHNR and FQNEAQ (reference sequence). The CDR3 runs 18 residues. The CDR3 spells CASSLAQTGGGSEETQYF. The CDR3 DNA follows: TGTGCCAGCAGCTTAGCCCAGACAGGGGGCGGGAGCGAGGAGACCCAGTACTTC.

The V and J genes are TRBV4-1 and TRBJ1-2; a weak D match, TRBD1 (6 bases). V was pared by 4 bases and J by 8 bases, with 20 bases between. CDR1 and CDR2 from the germline V gene are MGHRA and YSYEKL. CDR3 length: 15 amino acids. As DNA, the CDR3 is TGCGCCAGCAGCCCCTATTCTTTGATAGGGGGAGGCTACACCTTC. This sequence encodes CASSPYSLIGGGYTF.

This clone was seen once. The chain combines TRBV6-1 with TRBJ2-3; 7 nucleotides line up with TRBD1. CDR3 length equals 15 residues. The J segment lost 3 bases and the V segment lost 7 bases, leaving 10 bases of the junction unmatched. Germline CDR1 MNHNS, CDR2 SASEGT. As DNA, the CDR3 is TGTGCCAGCACGTTCCCGGGCAGGGGGACAGATACGCAGTATTTT. Its protein is CASTFPGRGTDTQYF.

The V gene is TRBV9, the J gene TRBJ2-2; TRBD2 aligns across 10 bases. Germline values: CDR1 SGDLS, CDR2 YYNGEE. The junction had 10 bases not matched to a gene; V was cut back by 4 bases and J by 7 bases. This CDR3 is built from 16 residues. The DNA for the CDR3 is TGTGCCAGCAGCCCCTCAGCGGGAGGGCCGGTCGGGGAGCTGTTTTTT. Protein: CASSPSAGGPVGELFF.

This clone was seen only a few times. The J gene is TRBJ2-1, the V gene TRBV5-6; 14 bases line up with TRBD2. From germline, CDR1 is SGHDT and CDR2 YYEEEE. V lost 2 bases, J lost 8 bases, and 9 bases stayed unmatched. The CDR3 consists of 17 residues. Written as DNA, the CDR3 is TGTGCCAGCAGCTTCGCGACTAGCGGGAGGGGGGGCCATGAGCAGTTCTTC. This codes for CASSFATSGRGGHEQFF.

This chain's CDR3 is CASSFIQGPEQYF. For the CDR3, the DNA is TGTGCCAGCAGCTTCATTCAGGGCCCCGAGCAGTACTTC. The V and J genes are TRBV7-2 and TRBJ2-7, with D maybe TRBD1 (5 bases). This CDR3 has 13 amino acids. Trimming shortened V by 3 bases and J by 6 bases, and 12 bases separated the two germline ends. CDR1 and CDR2 (germline): SGHTA, FQGNSA.

This chain connects TRBV30 to TRBJ2-7, with 8 bases aligning to TRBD2. This CDR3 has 16 residues. J lost 2 bases, V lost 1 base, and 10 bases had no gene match. Germline-derived CDR1 and CDR2 are GTSNPN and SVGIG (reference sequence). CDR3 amino acids: CAWSDPYSGATYEQYF. The DNA of the CDR3 is TGTGCCTGGAGTGACCCGTATAGCGGGGCCACCTACGAGCAGTACTTC.

V and J are TRBV4-1 and TRBJ2-3, with 7 bases identical to TRBD2. The CDR3 runs 17 residues. Germline-derived CDR1 and CDR2 are MGHRA and YSYEKL. V was pared by 4 bases and J by 3 bases, with 13 bases of the junction left unmatched. The chain's CDR3 is CASSPLAPRVPTDTQYF. The DNA for the CDR3 is TGCGCCAGCAGCCCACTAGCGCCTCGGGTCCCGACAGATACGCAGTATTTT.

Only one count was recorded for this clone. The sample carries other DNA sequences with the same CDR3. V gene TRBV29-1 combines with J gene TRBJ2-7; weak D call: TRBD2 (6 bases). Per germline, CDR1 SQVTM and CDR2 ANQGSEA. V lost 4 bases to trimming and J lost 0 bases, with 7 bases between them. This CDR3 has 12 amino acids. The CDR3 DNA reads TGCAGCGTTGGGGACTCCTCCTACGAGCAGTACTTC. Amino acid sequence: CSVGDSSYEQYF.

The chain joins TRBV25-1 to TRBJ2-1; possible D gene TRBD2, 6 bases. V lost 0 bases, J lost 9 bases, and 18 bases lay in between. The CDR3 is made up of 16 amino acids. The germline V gene has CDR1 MGHDK and CDR2 SYGVNS. CDR3 DNA sequence: TGTGCCAGCAGTGAATATGGGACTCTTTTCGGTAGTGAGCAGTTCTTC. Translated, it gives CASSEYGTLFGSEQFF.

This chain uses TRBV5-6 with TRBJ2-3; 7 positions match TRBD2. The CDR3 runs 18 residues. Trimming cost V 0 bases and J 0 bases; bases outside gene matches: 10. Looked up from germline, CDR1 is SGHDT and CDR2 is YYEEEE. DNA for the CDR3: TGTGCCAGCAGCTTGGTGGGGGGGGAGATAGTAAGCACAGATACGCAGTATTTT. It encodes CASSLVGGEIVSTDTQYF.

The rearrangement links TRBV11-2 to TRBJ2-7; 10 positions match TRBD1. V trimming: 1 base; J trimming: 5 bases; junction bases outside the gene matches: 5. CDR1 is SGHAT, CDR2 FQNNGV, per germline. The length of the CDR3 is 15 residues. CDR3 sequence reads: CASSLVETGGNEQYF. For the CDR3, the DNA is TGTGCCAGCAGCTTAGTGGAGACAGGGGGCAACGAGCAGTACTTC.

The chain carries TRBV30 and TRBJ1-5; D is perhaps TRBD1 (6 bases). Germline-derived CDR1 and CDR2 are GTSNPN and SVGIG (reference sequence). This CDR3 region has 16 residues. Between the trimmed V and J ends, which lost 1 base and 3 bases, there was a span of 16 bases. In DNA form, the CDR3 reads TGTGCCTGGAGTGCCCCCAACAGGGTCCCCAATCAGCCCCAGCATTTT. Its translation: CAWSAPNRVPNQPQHF.

CDR3 residues: CASSLNPIVAGVHTDTQYF. CDR3 bases: TGTGCCAGCAGCTTAAACCCTATCGTAGCGGGAGTACACACAGATACGCAGTATTTT. V usage is TRBV7-2 and J usage is TRBJ2-3, with 9 bases lining up with TRBD2. Germline V gene sequence: CDR1 SGHTA, CDR2 FQGNSA. V lost 2 bases and J lost 2; bases outside the gene matches: 14. The CDR3 is 19 residues long.

A few counts support this clone. This sample also contains other DNA sequences that code for the same CDR3. The chain has TRBV5-1 and TRBJ2-3, with 9 bases that match TRBD1. The CDR3 contains 14 residues. Germline values: CDR1 SGHRS, CDR2 YFSETQ. With 4 bases clipped from V and 3 bases from J, the junction kept 3 bases outside the gene matches. CDR3 loop: CASSPTGGTDTQYF. CDR3 DNA: TGCGCCAGCAGCCCGACAGGGGGTACAGATACGCAGTATTTT. The variable domain in full, with the rest retrieved from reference TRBV5-1 and TRBJ2-3, is KAGVTQTPRYLIKTRGQQVTLSCSPISGHRSVSWYQQTPGQGLQFLFEYFSETQRNKGNFPGRFSGRQFSNSRSEMNVSTLELGDSALYLCASSPTGGTDTQYFGPGTRLTVL.

The rearrangement links TRBV5-1 to TRBJ2-3; 7 nucleotides align to TRBD2. The germline V gene encodes CDR1 SGHRS and CDR2 YFSETQ. After removal of 4 bases from V and 1 base from J, the junction contained 12 bases not matched to a gene. This CDR3 spans 17 amino acids. CDR3 coding DNA: TGCGCCAGCAGCCCGACATTAGCGGGCCAACGCACAGATACGCAGTATTTT. It yields the protein CASSPTLAGQRTDTQYF. The whole variable domain, filled in from reference TRBV5-1 and TRBJ2-3, reads KAGVTQTPRYLIKTRGQQVTLSCSPISGHRSVSWYQQTPGQGLQFLFEYFSETQRNKGNFPGRFSGRQFSNSRSEMNVSTLELGDSALYLCASSPTLAGQRTDTQYFGPGTRLTVL.

V is TRBV10-3 and J is TRBJ2-1; D ambiguous. V was pared by 0 bases and J by 3 bases, with 6 bases between. Per the germline V gene, CDR1 is ENHRY and CDR2 is SYGVKD. The CDR3 loop spans 14 amino acids. The CDR3 protein is CAISESRIYNEQFF. The CDR3 DNA sequence: TGTGCCATCAGTGAGTCGAGAATCTACAATGAGCAGTTCTTC.

This chain joins TRBV29-1 and TRBJ2-1; possibly TRBD2 for D (5 bases). V lost 3 bases, J lost 1 base, and 13 bases lay in between. The CDR3 spans 15 residues. CDR1 SQVTM and CDR2 ANQGSEA come from the germline V gene. For the CDR3, the DNA is TGCAGCGTTGATAGAAGGGAGCCATCCTACAATGAGCAGTTCTTC. As protein: CSVDRREPSYNEQFF.

The V call is TRBV6-6, the J call TRBJ2-7, with a possible D match to TRBD1 (6 bases). V lost 6 bases and J 13 bases, leaving 13 bases between the germline ends. Germline V gene sequence: CDR1 MNHNY, CDR2 SVGAGI (reference sequence). There are 10 residues in the CDR3. CDR3 coding DNA: TGTGCCAGCAGCCGGGGACACCCCTACTTC. This gives the protein CASSRGHPYF.

The V gene is TRBV7-9, the J gene TRBJ2-1, with 9 nucleotides matching TRBD2. V shed 1 base, J shed 0 bases, and the junction held 4 bases outside the gene matches. Germline assignment: CDR1 SEHNR and CDR2 FQNEAQ (reference sequence). CDR3 length equals 17 residues. CDR3 sequence reads: CASSLGLAGPSYNEQFF. CDR3 nucleotides: TGTGCCAGCAGCTTAGGGCTAGCGGGACCCTCCTACAATGAGCAGTTCTTC.

This rearrangement joins TRBV7-2 to TRBJ2-6, with TRBD1 as a possible D gene (6 bases). The CDR3 loop spans 18 amino acids. The V gene lost 2 bases and the J gene lost 0 bases, with 14 bases spanning the gap. Germline values: CDR1 SGHTA, CDR2 FQGNSA. Here the CDR3 reads CASSLLGAKSSGANVLTF. The CDR3 DNA is TGTGCCAGCAGCTTATTGGGGGCTAAAAGCTCTGGGGCCAACGTCCTGACTTTC.

The chain recombines TRBV11-2 with TRBJ1-1; 10 nucleotides agree with TRBD1. With V trimmed by 5 bases and J by 5 bases, 11 bases remained unmatched. CDR1 is SGHAT and CDR2 is FQNNGV in the germline V gene. CDR3 length equals 16 residues. CDR3 sequence: CASSQPGQGRNTEAFF. The CDR3 bases are TGTGCCAGCAGCCAGCCGGGACAGGGGAGGAATACTGAAGCTTTCTTT.

The sample holds one count of this clone. The rearrangement joins TRBV4-3 to TRBJ1-5, with unresolved D. V was trimmed by 1 base and J by 5 bases, leaving 12 bases between them. This CDR3 has 15 amino acids. CDR1 is LGHNA and CDR2 is YSLEER in the germline V gene. CDR3 sequence: CASSQGVFGDQPQHF. Here the CDR3 DNA reads TGCGCCAGCAGCCAAGGTGTTTTCGGTGATCAGCCCCAGCATTTT.

This chain connects TRBV4-1 to TRBJ2-1; 14 bases map to TRBD2. CDR1 is MGHRA, CDR2 YSYEKL, per germline. The CDR3 sequence is 16 residues long. Trimming at V came to 1 base and at J to 14 bases, leaving 10 bases not matched to a gene. CDR3 nucleotide sequence: TGCGCCAGCAGCCAAGCCACCCGACTAGCGGGAGGGCCTGAGTTCTTC. Its translation: CASSQATRLAGGPEFF.

J is TRBJ2-7 and V is TRBV5-6; TRBD1 is a possible D gene (6 bases). V dropped 0 bases and J dropped 0 bases, with 10 bases sitting between them. Germline CDR1 reads SGHDT; CDR2 reads YYEEEE. This CDR3 comprises 15 residues. The DNA of the CDR3 is TGTGCCAGCAGCTTGGCACGACAGGACTCCTACGAGCAGTACTTC. Translating it yields CASSLARQDSYEQYF.

The chain joins TRBV6-5 to TRBJ2-7; 10 bases map to TRBD1. Germline V gene data show CDR1 as MNHEY and CDR2 as SVGAGI. With 6 bases clipped from V and 6 bases from J, the junction kept 11 bases outside the gene matches. There are 15 residues in the CDR3. The CDR3 loop is CASRGPGTGVCEQYF. The CDR3, as DNA: TGTGCCAGCAGGGGCCCCGGGACAGGGGTTTGCGAGCAGTACTTC.

V gene TRBV4-3 combines with J gene TRBJ2-3; D is unclear. Trimming removed 0 bases at V and 6 bases at J, with 22 bases between. CDR3 size: 18 residues. Germline CDR1 is LGHNA and CDR2 is YSLEER. The CDR3, as DNA: TGCGCCAGCAGCCAAGAAAGATTCGCCCACTTTCTTTGGGATACGCAGTATTTT. It translates to CASSQERFAHFLWDTQYF.